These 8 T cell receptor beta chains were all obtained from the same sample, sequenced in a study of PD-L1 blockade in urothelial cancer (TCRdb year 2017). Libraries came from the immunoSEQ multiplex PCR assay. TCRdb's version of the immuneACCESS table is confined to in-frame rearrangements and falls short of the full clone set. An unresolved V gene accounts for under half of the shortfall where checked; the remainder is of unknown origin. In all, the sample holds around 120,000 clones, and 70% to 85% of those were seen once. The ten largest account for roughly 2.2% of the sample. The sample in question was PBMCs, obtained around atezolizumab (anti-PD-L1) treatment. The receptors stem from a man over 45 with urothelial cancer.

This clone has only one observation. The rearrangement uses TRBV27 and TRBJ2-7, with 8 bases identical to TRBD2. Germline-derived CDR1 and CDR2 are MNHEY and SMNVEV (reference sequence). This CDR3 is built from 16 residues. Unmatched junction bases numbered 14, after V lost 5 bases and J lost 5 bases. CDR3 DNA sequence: TGTGCCAGCAGTCCCCTGATGAGCGGGAGCCGGGACGAGCAGTACTTC. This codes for CASSPLMSGSRDEQYF.

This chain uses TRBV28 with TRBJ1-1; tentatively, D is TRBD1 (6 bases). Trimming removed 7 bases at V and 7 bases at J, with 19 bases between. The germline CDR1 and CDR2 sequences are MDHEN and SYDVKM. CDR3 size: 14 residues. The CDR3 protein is CASTPGGWGHEAFF. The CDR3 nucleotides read TGTGCCAGCACACCCGGAGGTTGGGGGCATGAAGCTTTCTTT.

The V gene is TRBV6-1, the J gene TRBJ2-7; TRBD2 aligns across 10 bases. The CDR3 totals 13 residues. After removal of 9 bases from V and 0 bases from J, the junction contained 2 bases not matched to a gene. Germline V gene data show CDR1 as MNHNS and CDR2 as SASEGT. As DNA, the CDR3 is TGTGCCAGGAGGACTAGCGGCTCCTACGAGCAGTACTTC. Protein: CARRTSGSYEQYF.

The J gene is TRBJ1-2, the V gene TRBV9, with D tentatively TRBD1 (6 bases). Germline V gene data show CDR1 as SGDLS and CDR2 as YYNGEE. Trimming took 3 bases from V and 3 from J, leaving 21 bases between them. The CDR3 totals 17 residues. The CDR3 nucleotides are TGTGCCAGCAGCGGGCGACAGGCCCCCCCCCTAGACTATGGCTACACCTTC. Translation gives CASSGRQAPPLDYGYTF. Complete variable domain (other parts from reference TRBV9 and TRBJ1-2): DSGVTQTPKHLITATGQRVTLRCSPRSGDLSVYWYQQSLDQGLQFLIQYYNGEERAKGNILERFSAQQFPDLHSELNLSSLELGDSALYFCASSGRQAPPLDYGYTFGSGTRLTVV.

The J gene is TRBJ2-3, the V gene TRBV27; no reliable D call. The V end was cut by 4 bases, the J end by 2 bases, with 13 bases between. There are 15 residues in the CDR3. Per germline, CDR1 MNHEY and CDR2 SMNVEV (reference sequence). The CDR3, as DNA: TGTGCCAGCAGTTCCGCGGTTGCAAACACAGATACGCAGTATTTT. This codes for CASSSAVANTDTQYF.

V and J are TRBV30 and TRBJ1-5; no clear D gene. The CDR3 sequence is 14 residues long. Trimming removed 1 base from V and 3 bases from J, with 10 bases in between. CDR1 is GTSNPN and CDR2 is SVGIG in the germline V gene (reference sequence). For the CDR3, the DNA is TGTGCCTGGAGTGAGGCGGGATTCAATCAGCCCCAGCATTTT. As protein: CAWSEAGFNQPQHF.

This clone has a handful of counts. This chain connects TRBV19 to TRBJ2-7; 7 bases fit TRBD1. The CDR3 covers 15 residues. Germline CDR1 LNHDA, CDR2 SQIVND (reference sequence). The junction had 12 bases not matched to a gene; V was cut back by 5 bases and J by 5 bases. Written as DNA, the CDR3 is TGTGCCAGTAGTCTTTCCGGTACAGGGGTGAACGAGCAGTACTTC. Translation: CASSLSGTGVNEQYF.

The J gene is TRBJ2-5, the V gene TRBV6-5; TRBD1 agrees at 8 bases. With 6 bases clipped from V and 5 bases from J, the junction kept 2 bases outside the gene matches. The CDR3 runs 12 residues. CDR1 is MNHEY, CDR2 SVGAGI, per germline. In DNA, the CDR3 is TGTGCCAGCAGCTGGGACAGGGAGACCCAGTACTTC. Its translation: CASSWDRETQYF.